What follows describes a single TCR beta chain. These data originate in a study of shared clonotypes between healthy human individuals. V gave up 5 bases and J gave up 3 bases, with 10 bases separating them. This CDR3 has 13 residues. Germline-derived CDR1 and CDR2 are SEHNR and FQNEAQ (reference sequence). Among the donors, all were Caucasian adults who lived in Nashville, Tennessee. Libraries were prepared by immunoSEQ multiplex PCR; TCRdb keeps only in-frame clonotypes and omits some of them. This table has approximately 2,000,000 clones, about nine tenths appearing once. Sequences were obtained from naive CD4+ T cells from PBMCs. Subset noted: CD45RA+ positively selected. The V and J genes are TRBV7-9 and TRBJ1-2, with D unresolved. The source is a man between 18 and 29 years old in good health. Some clones in this sample may be carry-over from other donors' samples. The CDR3 bases are TGTGCCAGCAGCCCCAGCCCAGACTATGGCTACACCTTC. Translation gives CASSPSPDYGYTF.